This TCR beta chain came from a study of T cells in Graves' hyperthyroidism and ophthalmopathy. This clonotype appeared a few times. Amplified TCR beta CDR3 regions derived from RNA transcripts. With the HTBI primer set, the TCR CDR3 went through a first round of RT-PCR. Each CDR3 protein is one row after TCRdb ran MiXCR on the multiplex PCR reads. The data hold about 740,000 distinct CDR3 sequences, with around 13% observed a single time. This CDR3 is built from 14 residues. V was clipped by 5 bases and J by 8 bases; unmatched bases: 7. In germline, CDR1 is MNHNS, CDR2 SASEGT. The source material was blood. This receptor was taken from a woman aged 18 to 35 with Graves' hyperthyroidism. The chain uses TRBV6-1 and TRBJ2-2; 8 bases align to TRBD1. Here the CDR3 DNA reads TGTGCCAGCAGTCCCCGGACAGGGCGAGGGGAGCTGTTTTTT. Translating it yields CASSPRTGRGELFF.